This is a list of T cell receptor beta chains from one sample in a study of Ad26.COV2.S vaccination and SARS-CoV-2 variants. Clones were read by immunoSEQ multiplex PCR, and TCRdb kept only the in-frame ones, dropping some. This repertoire shows 300,000 to 500,000 clones, 70% to 90% found once; its top ten account for roughly 3%. The starting material was peripheral blood, obtained in a trial of Ad26.COV2.S vaccine versus placebo. These TCRs come from a person between 18 and 60 years old who received the Ad26.COV2.S COVID-19 vaccine or a placebo. The CDR3 runs from the conserved cysteine through the conserved F or W. Each record gives: D gene, clone size, V gene, J gene, CDR3 protein, CDR3 DNA. A D gene is named only where the DNA matches it firmly. Where a row states a size, it is once, few, many or the class of an expanded clone; other rows omit it.

.,once,TRBV11-1,TRBJ1-1,CASSTLSPGQEAFF,TGTGCCAGCAGCACCTTATCTCCCGGACAAGAAGCTTTCTTT
.,.,TRBV12-3/TRBV12-4,TRBJ2-1,CASSLGRGEQFF,TGTGCCAGCAGTTTAGGCCGCGGTGAGCAGTTCTTC
TRBD1,.,TRBV9,TRBJ1-1,CASSASTGVTEAFF,TGTGCCAGCAGCGCTTCAACAGGGGTCACTGAAGCTTTCTTT
.,.,TRBV2,TRBJ1-3,CASSADPRSGNTIYF,TGTGCCAGCAGTGCGGACCCGCGCTCTGGAAACACCATATATTTT
.,once,TRBV4-1,TRBJ1-1,CASSHAPQGVAFF,TGCGCCAGCAGCCACGCACCACAGGGAGTAGCTTTCTTT
TRBD1,.,TRBV4-1,TRBJ1-2,CASSHPPSRDRDPYGYTF,TGCGCCAGCAGCCATCCCCCTTCCAGGGACAGGGATCCCTATGGCTACACCTTC
.,.,TRBV7-9,TRBJ2-3,CASSSPQGGTDTQYF,TGTGCCAGCAGCTCCCCCCAGGGAGGCACAGATACGCAGTATTTT
.,.,TRBV5-8,TRBJ2-7,CASSLVGQTYEQYF,TGTGCCAGCAGCTTGGTGGGACAAACGTACGAGCAGTACTTC
.,.,TRBV5-5,TRBJ2-1,CASSTGPDNEQFF,TGTGCCAGCAGCACGGGGCCAGACAATGAGCAGTTCTTC
TRBD1,.,TRBV30,TRBJ1-4,CAWSDRGQDEKLFF,TGTGCCTGGAGTGATAGGGGGCAAGATGAAAAACTGTTTTTT
.,.,TRBV29-1,TRBJ1-1,CSVSLWTESNTEAFF,TGCAGCGTTTCCCTGTGGACAGAATCGAACACTGAAGCTTTCTTT
.,.,TRBV30,TRBJ2-1,CAWILGGEQFF,TGTGCCTGGATTCTAGGGGGTGAGCAGTTCTTC
.,.,TRBV5-1,TRBJ1-1,CASSLHQRTEAFF,TGCGCCAGCAGCTTGCACCAGAGAACTGAAGCTTTCTTT
.,.,TRBV9,TRBJ2-3,CASSRLSTDTQYF,TGTGCCAGCAGCCGCCTTTCAACAGATACGCAGTATTTT
.,.,TRBV10-2,TRBJ1-1,CASSGIDRTLNTEAFF,TGCGCCAGCAGTGGAATAGACAGAACCTTGAACACTGAAGCTTTCTTT
.,.,TRBV27,TRBJ1-4,CASRLTPATNEKLFF,TGTGCCAGCAGACTCACACCCGCAACTAATGAAAAACTGTTTTTT
.,.,TRBV11-2,TRBJ2-3,CASSLGSRRDTQYF,TGTGCCAGCAGCTTAGGTTCTAGACGTGATACGCAGTATTTT
TRBD2,.,TRBV2,TRBJ2-7,CASRVTGGGSYEQYF,TGTGCCAGCAGGGTTACGGGCGGGGGCTCCTACGAGCAGTACTTC
.,.,TRBV29-1,TRBJ2-1,CSVTGLGRNEQFF,TGCAGCGTTACCGGATTAGGACGAAATGAGCAGTTCTTC
TRBD2,.,TRBV5-1,TRBJ2-1,CASTRGGSGTLSSYNEQFF,TGCGCCAGCACTCGCGGTGGTAGCGGGACCTTGAGCTCCTACAATGAGCAGTTCTTC
TRBD1,.,TRBV5-4,TRBJ2-5,CASSYETGELTQYF,TGTGCCAGCAGCTACGAGACAGGGGAGTTGACCCAGTACTTC
TRBD2,.,TRBV7-9,TRBJ2-1,CASSSGGAWGGSNEQFF,TGTGCCAGCAGCTCGGGCGGGGCTTGGGGAGGGTCTAATGAGCAGTTCTTC
.,.,TRBV6-5,TRBJ1-1,CASSTPGRNTEAFF,TGTGCCAGCAGTACCCCGGGACGGAACACTGAAGCTTTCTTT
.,.,TRBV4-1,TRBJ2-5,CASSQDGRRGETQYF,TGCGCCAGCAGCCAAGATGGGCGCCGGGGAGAGACCCAGTACTTC
.,.,TRBV10-1,TRBJ2-1,CASSESGRRIFF,TGCGCCAGCAGTGAGTCGGGAAGACGTATTTTCTTC
.,.,TRBV30,TRBJ1-2,CAWATWTDHTNYGYTF,TGTGCCTGGGCGACCTGGACAGACCACACGAACTATGGCTACACCTTC
TRBD1,.,TRBV30,TRBJ1-2,CAWSPRDRVPGGYTF,TGTGCCTGGAGTCCCCGGGACAGGGTACCCGGTGGCTACACCTTC